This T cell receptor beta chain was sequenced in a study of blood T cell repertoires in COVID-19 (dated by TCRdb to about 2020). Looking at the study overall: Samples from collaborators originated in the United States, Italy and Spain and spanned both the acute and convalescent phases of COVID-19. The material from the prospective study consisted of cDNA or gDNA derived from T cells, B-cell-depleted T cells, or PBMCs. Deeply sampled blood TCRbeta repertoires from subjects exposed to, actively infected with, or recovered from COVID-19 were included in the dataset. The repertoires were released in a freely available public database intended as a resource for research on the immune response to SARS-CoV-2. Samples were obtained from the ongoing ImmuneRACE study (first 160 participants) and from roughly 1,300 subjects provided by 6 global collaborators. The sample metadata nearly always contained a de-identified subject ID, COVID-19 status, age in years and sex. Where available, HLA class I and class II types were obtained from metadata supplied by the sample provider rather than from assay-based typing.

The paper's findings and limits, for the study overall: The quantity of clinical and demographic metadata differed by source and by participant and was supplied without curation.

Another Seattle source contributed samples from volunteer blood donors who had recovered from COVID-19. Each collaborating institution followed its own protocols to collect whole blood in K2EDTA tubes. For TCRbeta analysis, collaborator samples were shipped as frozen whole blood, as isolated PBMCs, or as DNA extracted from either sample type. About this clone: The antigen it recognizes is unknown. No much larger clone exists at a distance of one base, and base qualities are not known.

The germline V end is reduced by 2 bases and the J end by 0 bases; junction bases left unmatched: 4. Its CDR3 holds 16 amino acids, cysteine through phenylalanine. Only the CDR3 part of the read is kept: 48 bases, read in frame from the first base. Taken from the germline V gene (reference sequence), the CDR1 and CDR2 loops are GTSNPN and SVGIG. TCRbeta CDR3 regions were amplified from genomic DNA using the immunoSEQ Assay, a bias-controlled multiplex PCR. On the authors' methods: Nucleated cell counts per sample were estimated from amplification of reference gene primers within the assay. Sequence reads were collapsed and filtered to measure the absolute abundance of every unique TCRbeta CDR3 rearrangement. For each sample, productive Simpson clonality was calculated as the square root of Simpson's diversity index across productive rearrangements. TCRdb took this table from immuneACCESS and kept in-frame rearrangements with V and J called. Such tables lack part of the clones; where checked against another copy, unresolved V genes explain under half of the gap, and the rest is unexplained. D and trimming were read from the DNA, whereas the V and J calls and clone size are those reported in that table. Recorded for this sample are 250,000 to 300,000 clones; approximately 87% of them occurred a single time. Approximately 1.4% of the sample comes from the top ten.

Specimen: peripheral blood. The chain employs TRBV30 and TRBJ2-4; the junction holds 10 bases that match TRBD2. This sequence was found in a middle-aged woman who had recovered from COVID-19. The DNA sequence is TGTGCCTGGAGTTTAGCGGGGGGCCCAGCCAAAAACATTCAGTACTTC. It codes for CAWSLAGGPAKNIQYF.